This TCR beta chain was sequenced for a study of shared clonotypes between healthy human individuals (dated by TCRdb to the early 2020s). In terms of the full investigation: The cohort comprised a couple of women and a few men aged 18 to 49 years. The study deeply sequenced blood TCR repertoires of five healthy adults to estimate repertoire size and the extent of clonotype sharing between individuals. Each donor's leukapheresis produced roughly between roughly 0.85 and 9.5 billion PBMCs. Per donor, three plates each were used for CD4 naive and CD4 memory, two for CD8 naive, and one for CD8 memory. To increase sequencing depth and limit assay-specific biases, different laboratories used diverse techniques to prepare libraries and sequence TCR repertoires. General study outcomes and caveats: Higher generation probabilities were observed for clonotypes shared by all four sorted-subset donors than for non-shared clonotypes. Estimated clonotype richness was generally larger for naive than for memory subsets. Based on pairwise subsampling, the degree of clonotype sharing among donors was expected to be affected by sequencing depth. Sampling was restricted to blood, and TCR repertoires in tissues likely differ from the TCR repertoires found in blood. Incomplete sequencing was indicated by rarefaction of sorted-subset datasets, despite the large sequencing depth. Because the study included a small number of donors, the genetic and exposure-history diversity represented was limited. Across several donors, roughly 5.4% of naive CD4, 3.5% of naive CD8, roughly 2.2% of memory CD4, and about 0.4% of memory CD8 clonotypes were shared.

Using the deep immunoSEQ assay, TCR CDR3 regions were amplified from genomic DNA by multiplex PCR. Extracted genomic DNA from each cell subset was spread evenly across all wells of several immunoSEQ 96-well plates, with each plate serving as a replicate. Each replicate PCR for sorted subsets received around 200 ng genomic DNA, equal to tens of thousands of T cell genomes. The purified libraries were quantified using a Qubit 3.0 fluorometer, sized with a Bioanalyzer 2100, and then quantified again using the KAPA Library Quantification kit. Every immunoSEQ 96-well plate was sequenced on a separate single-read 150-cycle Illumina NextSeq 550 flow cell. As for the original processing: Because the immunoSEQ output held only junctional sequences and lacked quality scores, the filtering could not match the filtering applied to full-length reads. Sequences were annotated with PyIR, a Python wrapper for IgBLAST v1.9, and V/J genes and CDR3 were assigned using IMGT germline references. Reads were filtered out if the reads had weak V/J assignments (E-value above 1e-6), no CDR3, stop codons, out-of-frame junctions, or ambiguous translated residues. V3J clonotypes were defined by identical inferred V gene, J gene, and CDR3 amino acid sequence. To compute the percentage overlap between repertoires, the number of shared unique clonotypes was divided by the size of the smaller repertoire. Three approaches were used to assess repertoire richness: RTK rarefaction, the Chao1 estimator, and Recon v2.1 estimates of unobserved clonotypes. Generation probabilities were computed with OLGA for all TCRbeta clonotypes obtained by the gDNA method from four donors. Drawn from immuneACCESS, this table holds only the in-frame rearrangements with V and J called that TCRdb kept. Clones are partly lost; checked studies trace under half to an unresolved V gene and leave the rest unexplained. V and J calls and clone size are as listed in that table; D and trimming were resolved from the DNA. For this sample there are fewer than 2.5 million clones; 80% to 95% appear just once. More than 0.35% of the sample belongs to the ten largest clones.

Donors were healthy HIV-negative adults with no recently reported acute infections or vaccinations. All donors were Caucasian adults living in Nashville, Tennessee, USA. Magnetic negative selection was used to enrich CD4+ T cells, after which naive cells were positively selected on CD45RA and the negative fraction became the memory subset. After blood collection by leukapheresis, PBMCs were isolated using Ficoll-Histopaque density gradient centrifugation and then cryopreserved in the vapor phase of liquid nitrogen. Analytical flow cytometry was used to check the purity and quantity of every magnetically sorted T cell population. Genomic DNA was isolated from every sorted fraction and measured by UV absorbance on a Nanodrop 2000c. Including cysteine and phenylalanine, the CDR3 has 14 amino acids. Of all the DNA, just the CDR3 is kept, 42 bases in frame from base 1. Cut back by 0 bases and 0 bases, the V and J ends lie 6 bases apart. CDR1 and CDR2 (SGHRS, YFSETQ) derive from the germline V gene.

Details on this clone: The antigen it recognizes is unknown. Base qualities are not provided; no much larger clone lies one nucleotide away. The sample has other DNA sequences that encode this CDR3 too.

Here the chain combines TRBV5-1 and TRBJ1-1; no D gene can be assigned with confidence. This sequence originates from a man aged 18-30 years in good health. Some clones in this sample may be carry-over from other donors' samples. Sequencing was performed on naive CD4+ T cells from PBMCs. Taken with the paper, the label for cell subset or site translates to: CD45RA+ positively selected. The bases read TGCGCCAGCAGCTTGGGACCCATGAACACTGAAGCTTTCTTT. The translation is CASSLGPMNTEAFF.